The sequence of this T cell receptor (beta chain) was determined in a study of T cell responses to AZD1222 COVID-19 vaccine. To note about this clone: Antigen specificity is unknown.

General study results and limits: Increased Spike-specific TCR breadth and depth were observed after two AZD1222 doses. Reports say nearly half of spike-specific TCRs go after unmutated variant regions. Vaccine-associated CD4 TCRs spanned spike, dominant at 160-218 and 743-854.

Repertoires were generated with immunoSEQ multiplex PCR, while TCRdb's copy carries only in-frame clones and drops some. Of about 76,000 clones listed, approximately 80% were seen once; the top ten hold 27%. The sample in question was peripheral blood, obtained 28 days after the second dose of the MenACWY control vaccine. This clonotype was sampled from an adult who received the MenACWY meningococcal vaccine as a control.

For the CDR3, the DNA is TGTGCCAGCAGCTTAGGGACAGGGGCCACTGAAGCTTTCTTT. Translation gives CASSLGTGATEAFF. The J gene is TRBJ1-1, the V gene TRBV7-9, with TRBD1 matching 9 bases. J lost 4 bases, V lost 1 base, and 1 base had no gene match. The CDR3 runs 14 residues. Germline V gives CDR1 SEHNR, CDR2 FQNEAQ (reference sequence).